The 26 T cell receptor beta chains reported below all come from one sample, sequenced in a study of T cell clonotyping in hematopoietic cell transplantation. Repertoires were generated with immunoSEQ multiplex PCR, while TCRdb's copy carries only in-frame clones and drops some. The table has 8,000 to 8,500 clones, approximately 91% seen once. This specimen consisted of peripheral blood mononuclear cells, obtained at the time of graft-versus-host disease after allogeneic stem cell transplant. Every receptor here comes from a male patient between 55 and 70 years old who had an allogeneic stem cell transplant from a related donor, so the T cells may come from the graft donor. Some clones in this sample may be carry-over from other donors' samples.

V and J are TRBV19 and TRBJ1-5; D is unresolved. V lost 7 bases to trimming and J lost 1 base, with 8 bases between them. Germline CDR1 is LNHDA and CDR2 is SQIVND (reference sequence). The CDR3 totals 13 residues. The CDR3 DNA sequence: TGTGCCAGTACGACATTCAGCAATCAGCCCCAGCATTTT. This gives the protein CASTTFSNQPQHF.

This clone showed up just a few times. The CDR3 bases are TGTGCCAGCAGCCCCCTACCCCCGCGGACAGATCAGCCCCAGCATTTT. Translating it yields CASSPLPPRTDQPQHF. V gene TRBV6-6 combines with J gene TRBJ1-5, with D possibly matching TRBD1 (6 bases). CDR1 and CDR2 from the germline V gene are MNHNY and SVGAGI (reference sequence). The V and J ends lost 6 bases and 5 bases respectively, with 20 bases between them. The CDR3 is made up of 16 amino acids.

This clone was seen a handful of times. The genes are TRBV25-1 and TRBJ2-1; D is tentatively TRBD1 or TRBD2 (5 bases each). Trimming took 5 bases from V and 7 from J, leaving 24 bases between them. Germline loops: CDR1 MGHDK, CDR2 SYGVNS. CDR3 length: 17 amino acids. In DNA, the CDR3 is TGTGCCAGCAGTCGGTATCAGAGGGGCTCCATGGGGAATGAGCAGTTCTTC. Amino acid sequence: CASSRYQRGSMGNEQFF.

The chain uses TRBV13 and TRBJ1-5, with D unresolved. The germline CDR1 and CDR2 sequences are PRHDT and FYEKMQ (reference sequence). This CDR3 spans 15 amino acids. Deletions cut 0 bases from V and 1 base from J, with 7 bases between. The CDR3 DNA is TGTGCCAGCAGCTTAGGAGGGCCCAGCAATCAGCCCCAGCATTTT. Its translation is CASSLGGPSNQPQHF.

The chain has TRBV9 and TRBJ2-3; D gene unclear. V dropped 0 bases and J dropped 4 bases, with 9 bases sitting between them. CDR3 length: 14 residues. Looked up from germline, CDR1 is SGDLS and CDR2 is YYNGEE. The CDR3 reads CASSVEIAADTQYF. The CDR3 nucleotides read TGTGCCAGCAGCGTAGAAATAGCCGCAGATACGCAGTATTTT.

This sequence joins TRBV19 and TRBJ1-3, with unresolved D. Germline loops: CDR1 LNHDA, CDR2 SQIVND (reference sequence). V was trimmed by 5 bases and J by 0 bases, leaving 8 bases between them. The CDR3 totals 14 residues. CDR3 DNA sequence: TGTGCCAGTAGTCAACAAGCCTCTGGAAACACCATATATTTT. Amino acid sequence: CASSQQASGNTIYF.

The DNA of the CDR3 is TGTGCCTGGGGACCCGGGACTAGCGGGGGTCCAGATACGCAGTATTTT. Translating gives CAWGPGTSGGPDTQYF. This rearrangement joins TRBV30 to TRBJ2-3; TRBD2 matches 14 bases. The CDR3 covers 16 residues. V lost 5 bases to trimming and J lost 4 bases; unmatched junction nucleotides: 8. Germline CDR1 and CDR2: GTSNPN and SVGIG (reference sequence).

The DNA of the CDR3 is TGTGCCAGCGGACAAAAAGCCAAGGACAGGGGGCGTCTTTACGAGCAGTACTTC. As protein: CASGQKAKDRGRLYEQYF. The chain recombines TRBV27 with TRBJ2-7; 11 bases line up with TRBD1. CDR1 is MNHEY, CDR2 SMNVEV, per germline (reference sequence). This CDR3 region has 18 residues. The V segment lost 8 bases and the J segment 4 bases; nucleotides outside the gene matches: 19.

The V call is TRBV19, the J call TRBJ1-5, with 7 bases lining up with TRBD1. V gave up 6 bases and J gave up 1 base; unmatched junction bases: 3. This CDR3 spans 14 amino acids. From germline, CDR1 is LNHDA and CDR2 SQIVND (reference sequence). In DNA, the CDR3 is TGTGCCAGTAGGACAGGGAGCAGCAATCAGCCCCAGCATTTT. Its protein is CASRTGSSNQPQHF.

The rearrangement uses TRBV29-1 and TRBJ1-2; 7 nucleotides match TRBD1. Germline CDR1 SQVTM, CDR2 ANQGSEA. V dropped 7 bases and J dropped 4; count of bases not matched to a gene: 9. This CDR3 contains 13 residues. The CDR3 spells CSAGTGQFYGYTF. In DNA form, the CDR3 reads TGCAGCGCCGGAACGGGACAGTTCTATGGCTACACCTTC.

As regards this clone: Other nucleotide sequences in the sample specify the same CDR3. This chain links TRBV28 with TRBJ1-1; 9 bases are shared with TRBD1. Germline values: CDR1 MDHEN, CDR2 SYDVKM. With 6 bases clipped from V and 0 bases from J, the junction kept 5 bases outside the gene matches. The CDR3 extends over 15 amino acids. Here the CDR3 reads CASRTGGYMNTEAFF. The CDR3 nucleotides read TGTGCCAGCAGAACAGGGGGCTATATGAACACTGAAGCTTTCTTT.

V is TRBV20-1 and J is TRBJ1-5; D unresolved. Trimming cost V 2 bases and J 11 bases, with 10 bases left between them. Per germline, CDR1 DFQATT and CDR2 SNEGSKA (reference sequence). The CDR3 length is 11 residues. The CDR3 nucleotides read TGCAGTGCTAGATCGGGAGTGTCCCAGCATTTT. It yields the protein CSARSGVSQHF.

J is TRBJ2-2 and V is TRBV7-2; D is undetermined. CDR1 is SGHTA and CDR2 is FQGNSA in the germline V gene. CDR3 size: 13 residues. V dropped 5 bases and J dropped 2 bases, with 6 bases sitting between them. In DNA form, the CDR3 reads TGTGCCAGCAGCATGGACAACACCGGGGAGCTGTTTTTT. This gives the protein CASSMDNTGELFF.

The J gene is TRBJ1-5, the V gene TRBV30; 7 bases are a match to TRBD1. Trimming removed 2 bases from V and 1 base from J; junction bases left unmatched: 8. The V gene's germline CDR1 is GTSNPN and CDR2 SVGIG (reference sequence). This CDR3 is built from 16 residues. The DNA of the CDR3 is TGTGCCTGGAGTCCGACGACAGGGAGAAGCAATCAGCCCCAGCATTTT. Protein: CAWSPTTGRSNQPQHF.

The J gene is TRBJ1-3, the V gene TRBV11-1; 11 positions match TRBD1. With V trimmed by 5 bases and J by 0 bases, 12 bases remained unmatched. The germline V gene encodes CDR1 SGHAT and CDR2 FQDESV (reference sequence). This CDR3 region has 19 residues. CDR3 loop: CASSDNRDRGAYSGNTIYF. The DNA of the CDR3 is TGTGCCAGCAGCGACAACAGGGACAGGGGGGCCTACTCTGGAAACACCATATATTTT. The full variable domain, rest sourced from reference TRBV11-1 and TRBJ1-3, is EAEVAQSPRYKITEKSQAVAFWCDPISGHATLYWYRQILGQGPELLVQFQDESVVDDSQLPKDRFSAERLKGVDSTLKIQPAELGDSAMYLCASSDNRDRGAYSGNTIYFGEGSWLTVV.

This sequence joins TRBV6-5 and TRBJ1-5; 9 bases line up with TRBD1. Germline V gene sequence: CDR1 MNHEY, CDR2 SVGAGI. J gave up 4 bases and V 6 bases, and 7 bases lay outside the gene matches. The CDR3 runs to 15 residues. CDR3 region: CASRTRQGGNQPQHF. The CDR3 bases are TGTGCCAGCAGAACTCGACAGGGGGGAAATCAGCCCCAGCATTTT.

The CDR3 spells CASSLGLGTGGNTIYF. Written as DNA, the CDR3 is TGTGCCAGCAGTTTAGGCCTGGGGACAGGGGGAAACACCATATATTTT. The gene calls are TRBV28 and TRBJ1-3; TRBD1 matches at 9 bases. J gave up 4 bases and V 2 bases, and 6 bases lay outside the gene matches. The CDR3 contains 16 residues. The V gene's germline CDR1 is MDHEN and CDR2 SYDVKM. The variable domain in full, completed from reference TRBV28 and TRBJ1-3, reads DVKVTQSSRYLVKRTGEKVFLECVQDMDHENMFWYRQDPGLGLRLIYFSYDVKMKEKGDIPEGYSVSREKKERFSLILESASTNQTSMYLCASSLGLGTGGNTIYFGEGSWLTVV.

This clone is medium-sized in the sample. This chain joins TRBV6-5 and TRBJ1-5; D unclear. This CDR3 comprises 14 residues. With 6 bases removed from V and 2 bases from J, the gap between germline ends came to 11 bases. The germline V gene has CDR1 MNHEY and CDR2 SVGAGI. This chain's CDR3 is CASSEMAGNQPQHF. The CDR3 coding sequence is TGTGCCAGCAGCGAGATGGCAGGCAATCAGCCCCAGCATTTT.

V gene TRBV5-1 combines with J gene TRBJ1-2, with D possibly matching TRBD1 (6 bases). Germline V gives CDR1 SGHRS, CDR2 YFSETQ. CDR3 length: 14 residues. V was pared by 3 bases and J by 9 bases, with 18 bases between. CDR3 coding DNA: TGCGCCAGCAGCTCCCTGGGGGCAGGGAATAGCTACACCTTC. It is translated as CASSSLGAGNSYTF.

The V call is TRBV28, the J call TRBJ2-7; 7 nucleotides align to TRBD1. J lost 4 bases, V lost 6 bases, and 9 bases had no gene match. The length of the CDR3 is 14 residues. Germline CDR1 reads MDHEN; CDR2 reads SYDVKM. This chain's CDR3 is CASRGGQGVYEQYF. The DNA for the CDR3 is TGTGCCAGCAGGGGTGGCCAGGGGGTATACGAGCAGTACTTC.

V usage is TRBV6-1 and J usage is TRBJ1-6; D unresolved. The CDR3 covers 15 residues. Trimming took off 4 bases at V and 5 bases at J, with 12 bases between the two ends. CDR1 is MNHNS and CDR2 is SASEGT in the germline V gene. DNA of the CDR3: TGTGCCAGCAGTGCGCTACGGTCCAATAATTCACCCCTCCACTTT. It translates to CASSALRSNNSPLHF.

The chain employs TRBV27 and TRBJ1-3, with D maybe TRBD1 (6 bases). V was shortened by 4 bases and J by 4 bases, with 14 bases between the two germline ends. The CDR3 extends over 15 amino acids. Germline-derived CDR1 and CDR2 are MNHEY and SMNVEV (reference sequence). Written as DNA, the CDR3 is TGTGCCAGCAGTTCCCGAAACAGGGCCGGAAACACCATATATTTT. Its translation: CASSSRNRAGNTIYF.

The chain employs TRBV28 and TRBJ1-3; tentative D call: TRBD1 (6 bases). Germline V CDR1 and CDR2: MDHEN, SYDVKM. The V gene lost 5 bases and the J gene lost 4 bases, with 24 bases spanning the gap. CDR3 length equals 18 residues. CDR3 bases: TGTGCCAGCAGTCTCCTCCCCGTGGGGGCAATTGGGGGAAACACCATATATTTT. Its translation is CASSLLPVGAIGGNTIYF.

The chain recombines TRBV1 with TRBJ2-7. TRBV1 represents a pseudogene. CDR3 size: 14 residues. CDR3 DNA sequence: TGCACCAGCAGCCCGGGACGGCGCAAGTGGGTGCAGTACTTC. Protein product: CTSSPGRRKWVQYF.

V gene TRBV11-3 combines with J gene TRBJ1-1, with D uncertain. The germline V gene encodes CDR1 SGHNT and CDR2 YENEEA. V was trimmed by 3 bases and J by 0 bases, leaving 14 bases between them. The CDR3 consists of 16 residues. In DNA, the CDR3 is TGTGCCAGCAGCTTGTGGAATGGGTTTATGAACACTGAAGCTTTCTTT. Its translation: CASSLWNGFMNTEAFF.

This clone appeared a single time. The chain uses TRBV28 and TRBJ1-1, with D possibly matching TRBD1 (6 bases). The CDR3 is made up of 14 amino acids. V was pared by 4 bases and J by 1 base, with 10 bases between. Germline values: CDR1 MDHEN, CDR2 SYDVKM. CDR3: CASSSTGSNTEAFF. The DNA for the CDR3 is TGTGCCAGCAGTTCTACAGGGTCGAACACTGAAGCTTTCTTT.